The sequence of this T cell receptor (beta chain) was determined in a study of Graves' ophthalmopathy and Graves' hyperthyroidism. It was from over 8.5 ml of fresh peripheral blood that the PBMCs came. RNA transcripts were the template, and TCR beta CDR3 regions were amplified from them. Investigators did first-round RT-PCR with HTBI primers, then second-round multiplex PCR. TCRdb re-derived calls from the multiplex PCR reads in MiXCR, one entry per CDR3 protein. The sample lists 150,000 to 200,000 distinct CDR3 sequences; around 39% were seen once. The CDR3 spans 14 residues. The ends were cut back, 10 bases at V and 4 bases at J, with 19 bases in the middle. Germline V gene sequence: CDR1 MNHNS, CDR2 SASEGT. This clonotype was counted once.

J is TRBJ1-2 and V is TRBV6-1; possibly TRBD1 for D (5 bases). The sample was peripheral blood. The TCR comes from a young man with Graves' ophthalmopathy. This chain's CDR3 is CATLREPRGYGYTF. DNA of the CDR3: TGTGCCACCCTTCGGGAGCCGAGGGGCTATGGCTACACCTTC.